A single sample gave rise to the 2 T cell receptor beta chains below, sequenced in a study of T-cell memory formation after mild COVID-19. TCRdb independently ran MiXCR on the 5' RACE reads; one entry per CDR3 protein. The sample has approximately 290,000 distinct CDR3 sequences, approximately 15% seen once; the top ten hold 22%. Sequenced: PBMCs or a T cell subset sorted from them (not recorded which). The source is a man aged 18 to 30 who had mild COVID-19 (a few samples of this study predate the infection). Cell type and time point are not known.

The chain couples TRBV20-1 to TRBJ2-1; 7 bases are a match to TRBD2. The J segment lost 4 bases and the V segment lost 2 bases, leaving 11 bases of the junction unmatched. Germline V gene data show CDR1 as DFQATT and CDR2 as SNEGSKA (reference sequence). The CDR3 totals 16 residues. The CDR3: CSARNFRGENYNEQFF. CDR3 in DNA: TGCAGTGCTAGAAACTTCCGGGGGGAGAATTACAATGAGCAGTTCTTC.

This clonotype has ten or more counts. The chain couples TRBV15 to TRBJ2-7; D unresolved. The germline V and J ends were trimmed by 2 bases and 6 bases, with 11 bases remaining between them. There are 13 residues in the CDR3. Germline CDR1 reads LNHNV; CDR2 reads YYDKDF (reference sequence). The CDR3 nucleotides are TGTGCCACCAGCAGACAGTACCAGAGCGAGCAGTACGTC. Translation gives CATSRQYQSEQYV.